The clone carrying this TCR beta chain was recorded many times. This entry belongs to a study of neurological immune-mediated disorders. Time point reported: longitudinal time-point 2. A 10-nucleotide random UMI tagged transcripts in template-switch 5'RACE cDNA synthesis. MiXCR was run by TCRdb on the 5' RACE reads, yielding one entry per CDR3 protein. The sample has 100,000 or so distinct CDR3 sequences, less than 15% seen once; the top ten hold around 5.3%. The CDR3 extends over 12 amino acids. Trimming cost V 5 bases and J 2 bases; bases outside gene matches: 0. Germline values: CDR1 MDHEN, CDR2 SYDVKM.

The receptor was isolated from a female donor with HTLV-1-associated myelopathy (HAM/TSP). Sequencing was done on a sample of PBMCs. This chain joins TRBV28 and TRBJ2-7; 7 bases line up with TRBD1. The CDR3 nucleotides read TGTGCCAGCAGTCAGGGGGCCTACGAGCAGTACTTC. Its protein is CASSQGAYEQYF.